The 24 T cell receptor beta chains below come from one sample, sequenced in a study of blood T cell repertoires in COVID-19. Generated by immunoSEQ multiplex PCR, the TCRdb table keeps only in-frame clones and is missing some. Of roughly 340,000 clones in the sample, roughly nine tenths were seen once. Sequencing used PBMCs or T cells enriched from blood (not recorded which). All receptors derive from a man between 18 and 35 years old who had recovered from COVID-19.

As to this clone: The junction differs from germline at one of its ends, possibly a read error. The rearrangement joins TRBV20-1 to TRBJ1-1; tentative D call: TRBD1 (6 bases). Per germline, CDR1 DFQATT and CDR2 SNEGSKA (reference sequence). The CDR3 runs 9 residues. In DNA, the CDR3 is TGCAGTGCGGCCCGGGACACCTCCTTT. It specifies CSAARDTSF.

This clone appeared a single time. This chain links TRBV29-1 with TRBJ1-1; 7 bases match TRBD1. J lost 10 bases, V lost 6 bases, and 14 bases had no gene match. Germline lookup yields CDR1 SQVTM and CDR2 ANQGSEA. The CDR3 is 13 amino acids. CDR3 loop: CSVKPNRGWVAFF. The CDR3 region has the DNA TGCAGCGTCAAGCCGAACAGGGGTTGGGTAGCTTTCTTT.

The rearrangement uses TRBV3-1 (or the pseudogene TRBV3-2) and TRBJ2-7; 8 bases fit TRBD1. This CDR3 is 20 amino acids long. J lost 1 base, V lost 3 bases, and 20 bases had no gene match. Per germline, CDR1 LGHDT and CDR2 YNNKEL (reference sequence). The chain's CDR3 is CASSHNNRWIWGTGSYEQYF. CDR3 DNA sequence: TGTGCCAGCAGCCACAATAATCGATGGATTTGGGGGACAGGATCCTACGAGCAGTACTTC.

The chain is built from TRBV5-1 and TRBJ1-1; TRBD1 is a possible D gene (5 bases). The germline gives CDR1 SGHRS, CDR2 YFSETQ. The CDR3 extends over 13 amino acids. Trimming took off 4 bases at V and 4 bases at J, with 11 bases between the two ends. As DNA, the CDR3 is TGCGCCAGCAGCCAGACAGCTGCCACTGAAGCTTTCTTT. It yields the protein CASSQTAATEAFF.

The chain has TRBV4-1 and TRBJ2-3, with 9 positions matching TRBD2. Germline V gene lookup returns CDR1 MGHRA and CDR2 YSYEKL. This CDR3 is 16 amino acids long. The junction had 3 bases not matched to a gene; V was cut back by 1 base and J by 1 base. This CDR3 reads CASSQGRLAGTDTQYF. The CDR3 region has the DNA TGCGCCAGCAGCCAAGGGCGACTAGCGGGCACAGATACGCAGTATTTT.

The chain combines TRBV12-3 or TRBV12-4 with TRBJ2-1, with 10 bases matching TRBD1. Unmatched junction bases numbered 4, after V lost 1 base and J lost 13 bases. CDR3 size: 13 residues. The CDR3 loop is CASSLGTGGYQFF. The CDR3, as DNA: TGTGCCAGCAGTTTAGGGACAGGGGGTTACCAGTTCTTC.

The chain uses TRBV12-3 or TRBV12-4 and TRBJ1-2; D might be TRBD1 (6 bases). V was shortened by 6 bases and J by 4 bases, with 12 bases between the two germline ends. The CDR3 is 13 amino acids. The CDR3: CASSLGGGYGYTF. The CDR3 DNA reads TGTGCCAGCAGCCTAGGGGGTGGCTATGGCTACACCTTC.

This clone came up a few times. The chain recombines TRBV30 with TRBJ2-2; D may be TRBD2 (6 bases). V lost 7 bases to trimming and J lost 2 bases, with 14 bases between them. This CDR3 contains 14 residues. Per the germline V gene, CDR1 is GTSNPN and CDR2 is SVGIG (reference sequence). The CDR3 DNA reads TGTGCCTCTACCTCCGGGACTAACACCGGGGAGCTGTTTTTT. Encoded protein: CASTSGTNTGELFF.

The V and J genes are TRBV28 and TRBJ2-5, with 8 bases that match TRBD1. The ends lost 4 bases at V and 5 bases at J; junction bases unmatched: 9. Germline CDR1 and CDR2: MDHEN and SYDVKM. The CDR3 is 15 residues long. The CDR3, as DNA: TGTGCCAGCAGTTCGCGACAGGGGTTGAGGGAGACCCAGTACTTC. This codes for CASSSRQGLRETQYF.

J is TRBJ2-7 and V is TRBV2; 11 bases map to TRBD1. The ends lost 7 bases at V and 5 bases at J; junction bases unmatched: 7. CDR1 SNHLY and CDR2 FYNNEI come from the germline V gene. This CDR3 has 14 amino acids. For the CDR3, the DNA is TGTGCCAGCAAGTACAGGACAGGGGGCGACGAGCAGTACTTC. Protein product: CASKYRTGGDEQYF.

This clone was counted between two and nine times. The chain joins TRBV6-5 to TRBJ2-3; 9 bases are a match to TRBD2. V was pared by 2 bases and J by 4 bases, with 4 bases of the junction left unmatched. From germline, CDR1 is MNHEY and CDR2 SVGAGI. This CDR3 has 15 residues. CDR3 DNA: TGTGCCAGCAGTTACGCGGGGGGGTTCGCAGATACGCAGTATTTT. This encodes CASSYAGGFADTQYF.

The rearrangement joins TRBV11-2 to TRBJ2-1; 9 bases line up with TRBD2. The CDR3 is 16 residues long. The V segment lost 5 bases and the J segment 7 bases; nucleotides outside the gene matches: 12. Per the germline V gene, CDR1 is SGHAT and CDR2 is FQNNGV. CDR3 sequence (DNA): TGTGCCAGCAGCCGGACGGGACTAGCAAAGAAGAATGAGCAGTTCTTC. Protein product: CASSRTGLAKKNEQFF. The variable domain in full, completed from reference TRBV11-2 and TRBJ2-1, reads EAGVAQSPRYKIIEKRQSVAFWCNPISGHATLYWYQQILGQGPKLLIQFQNNGVVDDSQLPKDRFSAERLKGVDSTLKIQPAKLEDSAVYLCASSRTGLAKKNEQFFGPGTRLTVL.

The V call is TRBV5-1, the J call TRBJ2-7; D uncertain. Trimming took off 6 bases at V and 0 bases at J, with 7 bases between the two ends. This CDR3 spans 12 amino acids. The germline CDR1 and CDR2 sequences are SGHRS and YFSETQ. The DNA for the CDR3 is TGCGCCAGCACAGGAAACTCCTACGAGCAGTACTTC. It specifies CASTGNSYEQYF.

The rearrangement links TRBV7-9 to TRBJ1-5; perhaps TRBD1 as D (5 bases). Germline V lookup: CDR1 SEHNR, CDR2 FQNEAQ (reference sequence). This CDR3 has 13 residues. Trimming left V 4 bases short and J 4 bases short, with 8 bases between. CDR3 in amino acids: CASSSGTNQPQHF. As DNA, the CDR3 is TGTGCCAGCAGCTCCGGGACTAATCAGCCCCAGCATTTT.

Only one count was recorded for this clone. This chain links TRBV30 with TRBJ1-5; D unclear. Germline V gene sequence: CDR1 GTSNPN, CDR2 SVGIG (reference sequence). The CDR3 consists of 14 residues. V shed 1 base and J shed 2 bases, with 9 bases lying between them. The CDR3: CAWSEGRGNQPQHF. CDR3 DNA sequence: TGTGCCTGGAGTGAAGGTCGGGGCAATCAGCCCCAGCATTTT. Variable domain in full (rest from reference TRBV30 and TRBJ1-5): SQTIHQWPATLVQPVGSPLSLECTVEGTSNPNLYWYRQAAGRGLQLLFYSVGIGQISSEVPQNLSASRPQDRQFILSSKKLLLSDSGFYLCAWSEGRGNQPQHFGDGTRLSIL.

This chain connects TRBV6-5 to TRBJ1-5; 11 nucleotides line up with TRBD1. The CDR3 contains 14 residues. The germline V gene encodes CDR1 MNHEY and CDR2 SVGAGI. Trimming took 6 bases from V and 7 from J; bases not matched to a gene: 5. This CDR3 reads CASSRTGGYQPQHF. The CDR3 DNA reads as TGTGCCAGCAGCCGGACAGGGGGCTACCAGCCCCAGCATTTT.

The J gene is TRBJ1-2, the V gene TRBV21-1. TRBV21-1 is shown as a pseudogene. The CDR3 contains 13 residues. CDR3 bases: TGTGCCAGCAGTCCCCCCGGGTCCAATGGCTACACCTTC. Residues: CASSPPGSNGYTF.

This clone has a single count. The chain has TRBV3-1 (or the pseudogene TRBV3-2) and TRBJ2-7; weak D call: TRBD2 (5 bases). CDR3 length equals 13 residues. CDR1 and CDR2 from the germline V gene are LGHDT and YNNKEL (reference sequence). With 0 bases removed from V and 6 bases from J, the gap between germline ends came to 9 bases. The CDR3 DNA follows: TGTGCCAGCAGCCAAGAAGAGGGATCCGAGCAGTACTTC. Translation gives CASSQEEGSEQYF.

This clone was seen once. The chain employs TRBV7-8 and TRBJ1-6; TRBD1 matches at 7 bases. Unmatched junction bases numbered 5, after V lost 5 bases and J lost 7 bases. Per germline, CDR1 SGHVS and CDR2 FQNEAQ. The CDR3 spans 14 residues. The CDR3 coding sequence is TGTGCCAGCAGCCGGACAGGCGGCAATTCACCCCTCCACTTT. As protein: CASSRTGGNSPLHF.

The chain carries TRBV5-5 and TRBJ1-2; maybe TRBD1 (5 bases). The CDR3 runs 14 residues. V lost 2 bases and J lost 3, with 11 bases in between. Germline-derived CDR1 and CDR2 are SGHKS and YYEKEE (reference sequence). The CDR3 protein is CASSFSGGDYGYTF. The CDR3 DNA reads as TGTGCCAGCAGCTTTTCGGGGGGTGACTATGGCTACACCTTC.

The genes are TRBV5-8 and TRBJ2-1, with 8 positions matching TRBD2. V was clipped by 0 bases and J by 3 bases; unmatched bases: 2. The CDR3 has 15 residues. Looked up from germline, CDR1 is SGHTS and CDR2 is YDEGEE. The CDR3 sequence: CASSLGLAFYNEQFF. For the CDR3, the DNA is TGTGCCAGCAGCTTGGGACTAGCGTTCTACAATGAGCAGTTCTTC.

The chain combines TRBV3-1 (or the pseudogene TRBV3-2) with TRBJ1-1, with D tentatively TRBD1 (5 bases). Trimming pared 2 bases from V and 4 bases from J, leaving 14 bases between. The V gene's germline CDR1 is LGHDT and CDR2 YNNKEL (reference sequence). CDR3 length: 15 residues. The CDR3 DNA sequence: TGTGCCAGCAGCCAAACAGGAGTCGGGCTCACTGAAGCTTTCTTT. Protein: CASSQTGVGLTEAFF.

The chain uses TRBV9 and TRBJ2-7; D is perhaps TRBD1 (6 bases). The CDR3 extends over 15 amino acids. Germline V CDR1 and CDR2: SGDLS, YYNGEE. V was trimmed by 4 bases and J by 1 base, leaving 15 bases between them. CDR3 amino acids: CASSPYREMSYEQYF. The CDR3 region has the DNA TGTGCCAGCAGCCCATACAGGGAAATGTCCTACGAGCAGTACTTC.

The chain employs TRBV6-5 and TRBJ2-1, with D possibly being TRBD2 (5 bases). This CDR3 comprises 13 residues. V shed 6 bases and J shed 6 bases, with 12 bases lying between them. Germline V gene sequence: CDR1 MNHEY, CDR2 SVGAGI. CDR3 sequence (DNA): TGTGCCAGCAGCACGACTAAGCCCAATGAGCAGTTCTTC. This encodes CASSTTKPNEQFF.